The sequence of this T cell receptor beta chain was determined in a study of shared clonotypes between healthy human individuals. Trimming took 4 bases from V and 2 from J, leaving 12 bases between them. CDR3 size: 14 residues. Germline V CDR1 and CDR2: SGHNT, YYREEE (reference sequence). TCRdb's table, derived via immunoSEQ multiplex PCR, lists solely in-frame clones and lacks some. The sample gives a few million clones, 90% to 95% of which show up once; roughly 0.14% is in the top ten. Comments on this clone: At the DNA level, this CDR3 is encoded by other sequences in the same sample as well.

This clonotype was obtained from a man aged 18 to 30 in good health. Source material: naive CD4+ T cells sorted from blood. Subset reported: CD45RA+ positively selected. This chain connects TRBV5-4 to TRBJ2-5; D is ambiguous. CDR3 in amino acids: CASSLPGLQETQYF. The CDR3 DNA is TGTGCCAGCAGCCTCCCCGGATTGCAAGAGACCCAGTACTTC.